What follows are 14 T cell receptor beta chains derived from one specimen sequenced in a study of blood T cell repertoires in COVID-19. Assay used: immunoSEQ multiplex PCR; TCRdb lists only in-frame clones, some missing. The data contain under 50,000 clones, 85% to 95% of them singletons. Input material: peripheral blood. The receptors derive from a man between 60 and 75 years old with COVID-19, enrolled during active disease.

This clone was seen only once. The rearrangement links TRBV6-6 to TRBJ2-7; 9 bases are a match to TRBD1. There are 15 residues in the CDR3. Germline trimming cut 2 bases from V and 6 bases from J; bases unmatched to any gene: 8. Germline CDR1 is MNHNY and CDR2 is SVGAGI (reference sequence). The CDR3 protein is CASSYKGQGGSEQYF. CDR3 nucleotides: TGTGCCAGCAGTTACAAGGGACAGGGAGGGAGCGAGCAGTACTTC.

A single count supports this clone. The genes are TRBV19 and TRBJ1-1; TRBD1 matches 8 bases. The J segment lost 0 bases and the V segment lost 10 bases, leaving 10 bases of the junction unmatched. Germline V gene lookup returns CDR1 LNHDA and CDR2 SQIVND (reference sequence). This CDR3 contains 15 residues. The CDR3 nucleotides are TGTGCCACCGGACAGGGTCGTGGGATGAACACTGAAGCTTTCTTT. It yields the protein CATGQGRGMNTEAFF.

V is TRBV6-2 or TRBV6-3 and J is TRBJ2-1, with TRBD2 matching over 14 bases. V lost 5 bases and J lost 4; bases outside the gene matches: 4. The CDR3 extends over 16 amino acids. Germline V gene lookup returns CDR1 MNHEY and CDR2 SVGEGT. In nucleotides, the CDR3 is TGTGCCAGCAGTCCCGGGACTAGCGGGGGTTACAATGAGCAGTTCTTC. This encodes CASSPGTSGGYNEQFF.

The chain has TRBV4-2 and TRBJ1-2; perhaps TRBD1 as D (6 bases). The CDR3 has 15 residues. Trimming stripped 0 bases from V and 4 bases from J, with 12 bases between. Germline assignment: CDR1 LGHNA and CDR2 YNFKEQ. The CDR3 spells CASSQERGGGYGYTF. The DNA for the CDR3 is TGTGCCAGCAGCCAAGAAAGGGGAGGGGGCTATGGCTACACCTTC.

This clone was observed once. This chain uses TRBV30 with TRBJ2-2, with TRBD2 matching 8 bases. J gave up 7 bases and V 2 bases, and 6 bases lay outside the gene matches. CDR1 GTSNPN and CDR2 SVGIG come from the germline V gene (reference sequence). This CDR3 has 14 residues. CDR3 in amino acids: CAWSSGLVIGELFF. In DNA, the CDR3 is TGTGCCTGGAGTTCGGGACTAGTCATCGGGGAGCTGTTTTTT.

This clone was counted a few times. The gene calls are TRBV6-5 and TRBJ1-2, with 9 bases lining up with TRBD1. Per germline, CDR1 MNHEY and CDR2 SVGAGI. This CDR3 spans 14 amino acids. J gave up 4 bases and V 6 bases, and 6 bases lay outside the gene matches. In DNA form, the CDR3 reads TGTGCCAGCAGCTTCGACAGGGGGGGCTATGGCTACACCTTC. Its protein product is CASSFDRGGYGYTF.

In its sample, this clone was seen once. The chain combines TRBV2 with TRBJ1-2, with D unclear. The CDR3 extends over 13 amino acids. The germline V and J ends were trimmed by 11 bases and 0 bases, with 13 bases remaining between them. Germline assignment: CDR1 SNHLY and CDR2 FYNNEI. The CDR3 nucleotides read TGTGCCGGCCTCCGACTTACTAACTATGGCTACACCTTC. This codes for CAGLRLTNYGYTF.

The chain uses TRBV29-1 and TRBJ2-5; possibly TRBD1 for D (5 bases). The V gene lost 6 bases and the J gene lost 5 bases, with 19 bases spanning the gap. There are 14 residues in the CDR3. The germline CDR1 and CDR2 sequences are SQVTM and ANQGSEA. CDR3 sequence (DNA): TGCAGCGTCGATATGGGGCTGCTCGGCGAGACCCAGTACTTC. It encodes CSVDMGLLGETQYF. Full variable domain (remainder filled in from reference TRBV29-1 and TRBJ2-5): SAVISQKPSRDICQRGTSLTIQCQVDSQVTMMFWYRQQPGQSLTLIATANQGSEATYESGFVIDKFPISRPNLTFSTLTVSNMSPEDSSIYLCSVDMGLLGETQYFGPGTRLLVL.

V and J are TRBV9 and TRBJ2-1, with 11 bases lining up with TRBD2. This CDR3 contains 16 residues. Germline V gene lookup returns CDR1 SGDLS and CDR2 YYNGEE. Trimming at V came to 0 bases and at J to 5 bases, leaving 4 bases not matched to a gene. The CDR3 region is CASSVGLTSGNNEQFF. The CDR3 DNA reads TGTGCCAGCAGCGTAGGGTTGACTAGCGGGAACAATGAGCAGTTCTTC.

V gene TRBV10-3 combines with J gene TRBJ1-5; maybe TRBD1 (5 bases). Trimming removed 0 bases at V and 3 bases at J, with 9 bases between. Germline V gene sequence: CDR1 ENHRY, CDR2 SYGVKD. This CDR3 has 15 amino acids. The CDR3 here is CAISESRGINQPQHF. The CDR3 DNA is TGTGCCATCAGTGAGTCACGGGGGATCAATCAGCCCCAGCATTTT.

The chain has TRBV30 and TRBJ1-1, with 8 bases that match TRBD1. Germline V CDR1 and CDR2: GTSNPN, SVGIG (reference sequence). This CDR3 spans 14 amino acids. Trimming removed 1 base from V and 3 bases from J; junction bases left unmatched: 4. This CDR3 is CAWSALTGDTEAFF. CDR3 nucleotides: TGTGCCTGGAGTGCATTGACAGGGGACACTGAAGCTTTCTTT.

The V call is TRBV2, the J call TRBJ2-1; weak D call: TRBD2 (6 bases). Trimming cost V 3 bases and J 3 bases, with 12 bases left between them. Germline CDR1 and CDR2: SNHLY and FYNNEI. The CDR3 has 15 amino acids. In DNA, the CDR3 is TGTGCCAGCAGTGAGAACGGGGGTCTCTACAATGAGCAGTTCTTC. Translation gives CASSENGGLYNEQFF.

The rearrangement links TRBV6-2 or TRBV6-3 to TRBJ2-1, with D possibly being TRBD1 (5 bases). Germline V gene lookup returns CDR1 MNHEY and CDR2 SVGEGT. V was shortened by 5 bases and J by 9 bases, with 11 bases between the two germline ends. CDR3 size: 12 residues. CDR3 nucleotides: TGTGCCAGCAGTACAGGACATATTGAGCAGTTCTTC. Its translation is CASSTGHIEQFF.

This CDR3 reads CAISESNGREKLFF. The CDR3 bases are TGTGCCATCAGTGAGTCGAATGGGAGGGAAAAACTGTTTTTT. This sequence joins TRBV10-3 and TRBJ1-4, with D uncertain. The CDR3 contains 14 residues. The germline V gene encodes CDR1 ENHRY and CDR2 SYGVKD. The V gene lost 0 bases and the J gene lost 8 bases, with 10 bases spanning the gap.